Listed here is a single T cell receptor beta chain. Here immunoSEQ multiplex PCR was the method, and the copy in TCRdb shows in-frame clones only, minus some. In the table there are approximately 24,000 clones, more than 75% of which are singletons. The sample is drawn from a study of PD-1 blockade in classical Hodgkin lymphoma. This sample's time point: cycle 4 day 1 (C4D1), after around six weeks of nivolumab. Every single patient, without exception, relapsed after autologous stem cell transplantation, and brentuximab vedotin exposure varied. From germline, CDR1 is SGHRS and CDR2 YFSETQ. The CDR3 spans 16 residues. J gave up 5 bases and V 5 bases, and 14 bases lay outside the gene matches.

This TCR was recovered from a human donor with classical Hodgkin lymphoma. The V and J genes are TRBV5-1 and TRBJ2-5, with 8 positions matching TRBD2. This specimen consisted of peripheral blood mononuclear cells (PBMCs), obtained before the fourth cycle of nivolumab. The CDR3 protein is CASSPSFGRAVETQYF. The CDR3 DNA sequence: TGCGCCAGCAGTCCCTCTTTCGGGAGGGCCGTGGAGACCCAGTACTTC. The full variable domain, with the rest looked up from reference TRBV5-1 and TRBJ2-5, is KAGVTQTPRYLIKTRGQQVTLSCSPISGHRSVSWYQQTPGQGLQFLFEYFSETQRNKGNFPGRFSGRQFSNSRSEMNVSTLELGDSALYLCASSPSFGRAVETQYFGPGTRLLVL.